Described below is a single T cell receptor (beta chain) sequence and its context. Its specificity is unknown. A junction boundary mismatches the germline segment, possibly from a read error. These data come from a study of cytomegalovirus exposure and HLA in healthy donors. About the research overall: Early release data held tens of millions of unique TCRs from HLA-typed donors.

Amplification used 60 Vbeta primers and 13 Jbeta primers. Per the original methods: A later analysis tallied approximately 80 million unique TCR beta chains, around 9.9 million of them shared. Using immunoSEQ multiplex PCR, the repertoire was profiled, and TCRdb retains in-frame clones only, with some absent. V and J calls plus clone size are reproduced from that table; the DNA served to infer D and trimming. There are some 130,000 clones in the sample; around 77% occur only once, and more than 4.5% lies in the top ten. General study results and limits: A later look showed TCR association rates differing by HLA locus, highest for DRB1 and lowest for HLA-C. The study recorded over 150 TCR beta chains that were cytomegalovirus-associated.

The sequencing input was PBMCs. The sequence came from a man between 25 and 39 years old in good health.

In DNA, the CDR3 is TGCGGGGGAGGCGATAGCAATCAGCCCCAGCATTTT. Protein sequence: CGGGDSNQPQHF. The J gene is TRBJ1-5, the V gene TRBV19, with a tentative D call TRBD1 (5 bases). The CDR3 is 12 amino acids. Germline assignment: CDR1 LNHDA and CDR2 SQIVND (reference sequence).